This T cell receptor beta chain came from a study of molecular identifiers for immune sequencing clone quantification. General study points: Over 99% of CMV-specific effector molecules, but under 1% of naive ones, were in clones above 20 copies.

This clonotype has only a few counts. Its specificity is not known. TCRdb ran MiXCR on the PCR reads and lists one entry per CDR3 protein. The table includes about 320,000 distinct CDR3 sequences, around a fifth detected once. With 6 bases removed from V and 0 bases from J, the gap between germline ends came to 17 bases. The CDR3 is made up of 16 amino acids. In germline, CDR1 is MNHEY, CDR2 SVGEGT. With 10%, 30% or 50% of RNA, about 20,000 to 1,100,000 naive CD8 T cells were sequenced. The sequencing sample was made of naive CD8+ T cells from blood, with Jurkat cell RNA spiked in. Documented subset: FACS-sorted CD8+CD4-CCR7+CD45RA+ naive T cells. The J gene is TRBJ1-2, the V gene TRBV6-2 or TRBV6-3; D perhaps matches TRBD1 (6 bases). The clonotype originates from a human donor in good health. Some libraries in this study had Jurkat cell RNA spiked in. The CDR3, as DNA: TGTGCCAGCAGAGGTCTGGGGGCAGAAGCTAACTATGGCTACACCTTC. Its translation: CASRGLGAEANYGYTF.